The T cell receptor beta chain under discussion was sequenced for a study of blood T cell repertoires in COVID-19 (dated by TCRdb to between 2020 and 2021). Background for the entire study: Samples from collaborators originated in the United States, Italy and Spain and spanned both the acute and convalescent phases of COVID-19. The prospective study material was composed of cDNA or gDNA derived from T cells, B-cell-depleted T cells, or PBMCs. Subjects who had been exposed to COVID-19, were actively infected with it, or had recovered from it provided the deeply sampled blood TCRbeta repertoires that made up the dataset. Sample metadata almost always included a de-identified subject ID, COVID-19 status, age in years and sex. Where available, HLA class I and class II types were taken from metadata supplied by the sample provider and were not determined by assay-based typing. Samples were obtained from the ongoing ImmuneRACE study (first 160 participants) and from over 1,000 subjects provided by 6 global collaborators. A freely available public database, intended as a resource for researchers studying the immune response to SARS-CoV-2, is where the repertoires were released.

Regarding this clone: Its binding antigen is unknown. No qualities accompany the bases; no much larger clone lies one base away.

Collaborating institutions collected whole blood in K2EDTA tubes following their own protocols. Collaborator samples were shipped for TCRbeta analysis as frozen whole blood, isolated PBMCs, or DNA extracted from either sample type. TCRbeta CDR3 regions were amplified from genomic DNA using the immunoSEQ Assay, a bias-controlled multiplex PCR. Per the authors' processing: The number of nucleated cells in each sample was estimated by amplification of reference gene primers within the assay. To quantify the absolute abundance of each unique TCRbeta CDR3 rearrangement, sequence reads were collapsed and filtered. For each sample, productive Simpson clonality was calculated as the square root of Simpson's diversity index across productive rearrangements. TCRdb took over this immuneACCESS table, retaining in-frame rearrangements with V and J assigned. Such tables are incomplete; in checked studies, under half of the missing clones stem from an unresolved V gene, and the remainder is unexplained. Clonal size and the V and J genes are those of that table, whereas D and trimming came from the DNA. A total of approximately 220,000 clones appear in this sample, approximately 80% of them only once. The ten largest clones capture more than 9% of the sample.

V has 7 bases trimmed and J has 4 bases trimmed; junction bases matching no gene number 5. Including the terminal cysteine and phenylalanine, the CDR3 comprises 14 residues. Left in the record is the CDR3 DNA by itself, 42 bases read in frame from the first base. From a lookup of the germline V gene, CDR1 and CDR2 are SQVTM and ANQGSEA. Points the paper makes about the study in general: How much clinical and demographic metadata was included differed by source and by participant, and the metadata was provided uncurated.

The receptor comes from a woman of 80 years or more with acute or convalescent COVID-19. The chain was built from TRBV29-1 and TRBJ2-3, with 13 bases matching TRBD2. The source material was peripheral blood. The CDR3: CSESLAGGPDTQYF. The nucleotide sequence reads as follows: TGCAGCGAATCACTAGCGGGAGGGCCAGATACGCAGTATTTT.